These 4 T cell receptor beta chains share one sample of origin, sequenced in a study of blood T cell repertoires in COVID-19. The assay was immunoSEQ multiplex PCR, and TCRdb's table has in-frame clones only and misses some. The sample yields roughly 400,000 clones, 70% to 90% seen once. Sequencing was carried out using PBMCs or T cells enriched from blood (not recorded which). The receptors come from a woman in her late teens or twenties who had been exposed to COVID-19.

The V and J genes are TRBV6-5 and TRBJ2-6, with D unclear. Germline CDR1 MNHEY, CDR2 SVGAGI. The V gene lost 0 bases and the J gene lost 0 bases, with 6 bases spanning the gap. The CDR3 loop spans 16 amino acids. CDR3 bases: TGTGCCAGCAGTTACTCGAGTATCTCTGGGGCCAACGTCCTGACTTTC. Amino acids: CASSYSSISGANVLTF.

This clone was detected only a few times. This sequence joins TRBV6-5 and TRBJ1-2; TRBD1 aligns across 9 bases. This CDR3 region has 12 residues. Germline loops: CDR1 MNHEY, CDR2 SVGAGI. Trimming took 5 bases from V and 6 from J; bases not matched to a gene: 1. The CDR3, as DNA: TGTGCCAGCAGTAGGGACAGGGATGGCTACACCTTC. Translation: CASSRDRDGYTF.

The chain uses TRBV6-2 or TRBV6-3 and TRBJ2-2; TRBD2 is a possible D gene (5 bases). Germline CDR1 is MNHEY and CDR2 is SVGEGT. Trimming took 4 bases from V and 4 from J, leaving 10 bases between them. The CDR3 loop spans 14 amino acids. The DNA of the CDR3 is TGTGCCAGCAGTTTTGGAGGAGGCACCGGGGAGCTGTTTTTT. Translated: CASSFGGGTGELFF.

This chain joins TRBV11-2 and TRBJ1-3; 8 nucleotides align to TRBD1. The trim removed 4 bases at V and 0 bases at J, leaving 11 bases unmatched. Germline V gene sequence: CDR1 SGHAT, CDR2 FQNNGV. The length of the CDR3 is 18 residues. CDR3 protein: CASSWTGKVRDSGNTIYF. The CDR3 nucleotides are TGTGCCAGCAGCTGGACAGGGAAGGTGAGGGACTCTGGAAACACCATATATTTT.